The clone carrying this TCR beta chain has a single count. The CDR3 runs to 16 residues. Germline values: CDR1 MDHEN, CDR2 SYDVKM. After removal of 5 bases from V and 6 bases from J, the junction contained 7 bases not matched to a gene. These data belong to a study of blood T cell repertoires in COVID-19. Some clones are missing from TCRdb's copy, which holds only in-frame ones; the method was immunoSEQ multiplex PCR. This table holds under 100,000 clones, over 75% found once. Source material: peripheral blood. This chain links TRBV28 with TRBJ1-6; 10 bases are shared with TRBD1. This sequence was found in a human donor in a cohort sampled during active COVID-19. CDR3 sequence: CASSPPTGGLNSPLHF. DNA for the CDR3: TGTGCCAGCAGTCCGCCGACAGGGGGCCTTAATTCACCCCTCCACTTT.